This T cell receptor (beta chain) was sequenced during a study of T cell responses to AZD1222 COVID-19 vaccine. Study-wide results and limits: Clonal diversity was possibly underestimated; the donors were predominantly white British and more often female. CD4 TCRs covered the whole spike, strongest at regions 160-218 and 743-854.

The V segment lost 5 bases and the J segment 9 bases; nucleotides outside the gene matches: 11. The CDR3 consists of 16 residues. Looked up from germline, CDR1 is MNHEY and CDR2 is SMNVEV (reference sequence). Generated by immunoSEQ multiplex PCR, the TCRdb table keeps only in-frame clones and is missing some. The sample yields over 100,000 clones, roughly 93% seen once. Second doses that came at about 4 or about 12 weeks were put together. Comment on this clone: Antigen specificity is unknown.

Sequencing used peripheral blood, obtained 28 days after the second AZD1222 dose. This chain joins TRBV27 and TRBJ1-6; 9 nucleotides align to TRBD1. The receptor's source is an adult who received the AZD1222 COVID-19 vaccine. The CDR3 DNA is TGTGCCAGCAGTCTTTTCTTCGGGACAGGGAGTTCACCCCTCCACTTT. It codes for CASSLFFGTGSSPLHF.